These T cell receptor beta chains were read from a single sample in a study of control samples from healthy donors and cancer patients. Profiling relied on immunoSEQ multiplex PCR, and the TCRdb table lists in-frame clones only, not all of them. This sample has approximately 170,000 clones; around 87% occur once, and the top ten carry about 1.4%. The material sequenced was blood. The receptors derive from a woman aged 45-59 years in good health. Both conserved end residues are trimmed from each CDR3. The size entry is marked missing in some rows and otherwise reads once, few, many or a size class.

v_call: TRBV5-6
j_call: TRBJ2-3
clone_size: NA
cdr3_aa: ASSALIAGGTKDTQY

v_call: TRBV24-1
j_call: TRBJ1-1
clone_size: NA
cdr3_aa: ATSDLLVGQYPFLNTEAF

v_call: TRBV30
j_call: TRBJ1-2
clone_size: NA
cdr3_aa: AWSLGGYT

v_call: TRBV6-5
j_call: TRBJ1-1
clone_size: few
cdr3_aa: ASSPDRGTEAF

v_call: TRBV5-4
j_call: TRBJ2-1
clone_size: NA
cdr3_aa: ASSLGAGGGEQF

v_call: TRBV10-3
j_call: TRBJ1-2
clone_size: NA
cdr3_aa: AITQGQGNYGYT

v_call: TRBV28
j_call: TRBJ2-7
clone_size: NA
cdr3_aa: ASSQGGLEQY

v_call: TRBV6-1
j_call: TRBJ2-3
clone_size: NA
cdr3_aa: ASSEMRGQADTQY

v_call: TRBV12-3/TRBV12-4
j_call: TRBJ2-3
clone_size: NA
cdr3_aa: ASSLADTQY

v_call: TRBV10-1
j_call: TRBJ1-5
clone_size: NA
cdr3_aa: ARGTGPGLHQPQH

v_call: TRBV12-3/TRBV12-4
j_call: TRBJ2-5
clone_size: NA
cdr3_aa: ASRGLGVETQY

v_call: TRBV5-1
j_call: TRBJ1-1
clone_size: once
cdr3_aa: ASSLVRGTEAF

v_call: TRBV11-3
j_call: TRBJ2-1
clone_size: NA
cdr3_aa: ASSLQGHYNEQF

v_call: TRBV7-9
j_call: TRBJ1-1
clone_size: NA
cdr3_aa: ASSLGTGGAF

v_call: TRBV2
j_call: TRBJ2-1
clone_size: NA
cdr3_aa: ASRRQVIDEQF

v_call: TRBV19
j_call: TRBJ1-3
clone_size: NA
cdr3_aa: ASSTTWLDAIY

v_call: TRBV18
j_call: TRBJ1-3
clone_size: NA
cdr3_aa: ASSPGSGNTIY

v_call: TRBV18
j_call: TRBJ1-6
clone_size: few
cdr3_aa: ASSDRTEPLH

v_call: TRBV7-9
j_call: TRBJ1-1
clone_size: few
cdr3_aa: ASSPLGGFGDEAF

v_call: TRBV7-2
j_call: TRBJ1-1
clone_size: NA
cdr3_aa: ASSTDRNTEAF

v_call: TRBV23-1
j_call: TRBJ1-4
clone_size: once
cdr3_aa: ASSQRDATNEKLF

v_call: TRBV7-2
j_call: TRBJ2-7
clone_size: once
cdr3_aa: ASSQRQFYEQY

v_call: TRBV7-3
j_call: TRBJ2-2
clone_size: NA
cdr3_aa: ASSFQAGGSGELF

v_call: TRBV3-1/TRBV3-2
j_call: TRBJ2-6
clone_size: once
cdr3_aa: ASTGRLSGANVLT